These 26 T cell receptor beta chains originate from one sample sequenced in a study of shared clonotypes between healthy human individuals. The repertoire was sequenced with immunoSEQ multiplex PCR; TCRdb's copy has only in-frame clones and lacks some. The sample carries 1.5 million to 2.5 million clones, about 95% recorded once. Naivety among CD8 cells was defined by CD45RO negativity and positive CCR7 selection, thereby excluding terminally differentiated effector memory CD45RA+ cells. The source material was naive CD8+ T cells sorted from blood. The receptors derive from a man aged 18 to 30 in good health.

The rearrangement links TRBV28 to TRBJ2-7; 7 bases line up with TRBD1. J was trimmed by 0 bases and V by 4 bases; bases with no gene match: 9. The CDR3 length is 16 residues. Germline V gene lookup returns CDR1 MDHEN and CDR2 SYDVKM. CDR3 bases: TGTGCCAGCAGTTCCCGGGACAGCGAGAACTCCTACGAGCAGTACTTC. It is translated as CASSSRDSENSYEQYF.

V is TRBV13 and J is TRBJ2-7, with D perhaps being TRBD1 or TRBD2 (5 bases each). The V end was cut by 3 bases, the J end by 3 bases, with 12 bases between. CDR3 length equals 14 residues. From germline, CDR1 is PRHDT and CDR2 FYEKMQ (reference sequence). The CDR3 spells CASSFEGRNYEQYF. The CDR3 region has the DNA TGTGCCAGCAGCTTCGAGGGGAGAAACTACGAGCAGTACTTC.

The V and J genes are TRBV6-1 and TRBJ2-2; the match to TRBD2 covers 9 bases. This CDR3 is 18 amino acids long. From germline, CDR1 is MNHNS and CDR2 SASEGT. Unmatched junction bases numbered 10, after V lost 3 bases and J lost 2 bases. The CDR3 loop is CASSDPAAGGGNTGELFF. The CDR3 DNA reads TGTGCCAGCAGTGATCCGGCGGCGGGAGGGGGAAACACCGGGGAGCTGTTTTTT.

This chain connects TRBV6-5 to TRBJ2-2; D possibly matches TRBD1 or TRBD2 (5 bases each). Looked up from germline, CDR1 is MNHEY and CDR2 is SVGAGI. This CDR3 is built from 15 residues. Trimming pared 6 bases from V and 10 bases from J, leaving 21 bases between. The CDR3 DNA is TGTGCCAGCAGCTTTTCCGGGACCCTGGCCGAGGAGCTGTTTTTT. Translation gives CASSFSGTLAEELFF.

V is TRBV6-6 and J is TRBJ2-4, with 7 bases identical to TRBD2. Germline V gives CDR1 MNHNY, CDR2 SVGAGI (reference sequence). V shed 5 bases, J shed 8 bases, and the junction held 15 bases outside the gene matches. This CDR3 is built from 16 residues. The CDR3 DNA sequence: TGTGCCAGCAGTATATCATGGGGGGGTACGGGCGACATTCAGTACTTC. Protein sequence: CASSISWGGTGDIQYF.

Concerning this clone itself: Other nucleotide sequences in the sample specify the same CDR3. In nucleotides, the CDR3 is TGTGCCAGCAGCGATAGCGGGGGGGCCGGTAATGAGCAGTTCTTC. Its translation: CASSDSGGAGNEQFF. The chain couples TRBV9 to TRBJ2-1; TRBD2 agrees at 11 bases. Germline V CDR1 and CDR2: SGDLS, YYNGEE. Germline trimming cut 3 bases from V and 7 bases from J; bases unmatched to any gene: 6. The CDR3 spans 15 residues. Supplemented by reference TRBV9 and TRBJ2-1, the full variable domain reads DSGVTQTPKHLITATGQRVTLRCSPRSGDLSVYWYQQSLDQGLQFLIQYYNGEERAKGNILERFSAQQFPDLHSELNLSSLELGDSALYFCASSDSGGAGNEQFFGPGTRLTVL.

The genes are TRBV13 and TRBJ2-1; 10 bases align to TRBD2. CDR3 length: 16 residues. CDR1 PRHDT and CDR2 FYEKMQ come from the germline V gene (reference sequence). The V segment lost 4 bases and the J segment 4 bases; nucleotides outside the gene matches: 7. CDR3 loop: CASSSPLAGEYNEQFF. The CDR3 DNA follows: TGTGCCAGCAGCTCCCCCCTAGCGGGGGAGTACAATGAGCAGTTCTTC.

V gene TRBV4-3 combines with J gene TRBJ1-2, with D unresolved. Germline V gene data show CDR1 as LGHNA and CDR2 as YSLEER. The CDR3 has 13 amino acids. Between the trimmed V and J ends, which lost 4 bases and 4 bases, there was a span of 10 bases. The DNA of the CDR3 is TGCGCCAGCAGCCCGGGAAGGATCTATGGCTACACCTTC. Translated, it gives CASSPGRIYGYTF.

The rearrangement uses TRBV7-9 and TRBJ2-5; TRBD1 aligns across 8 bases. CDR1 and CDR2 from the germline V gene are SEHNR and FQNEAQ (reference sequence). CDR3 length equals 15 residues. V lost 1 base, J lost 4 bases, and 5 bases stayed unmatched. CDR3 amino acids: CASSLETGDLETQYF. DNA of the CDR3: TGTGCCAGCAGCTTAGAGACAGGGGACCTAGAGACCCAGTACTTC.

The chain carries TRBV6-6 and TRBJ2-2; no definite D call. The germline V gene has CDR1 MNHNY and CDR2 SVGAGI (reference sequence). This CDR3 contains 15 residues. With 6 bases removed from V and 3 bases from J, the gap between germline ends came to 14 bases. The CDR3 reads CASRPRETDTGELFF. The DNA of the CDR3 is TGTGCCAGCAGGCCCCGCGAAACCGACACCGGGGAGCTGTTTTTT.

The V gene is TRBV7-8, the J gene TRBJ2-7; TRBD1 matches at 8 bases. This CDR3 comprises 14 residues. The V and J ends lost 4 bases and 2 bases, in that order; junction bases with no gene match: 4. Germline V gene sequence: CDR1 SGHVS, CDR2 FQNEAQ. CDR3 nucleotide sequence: TGTGCCAGCAGCTCTCAGACAGGGGCCTACGAGCAGTACTTC. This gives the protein CASSSQTGAYEQYF.

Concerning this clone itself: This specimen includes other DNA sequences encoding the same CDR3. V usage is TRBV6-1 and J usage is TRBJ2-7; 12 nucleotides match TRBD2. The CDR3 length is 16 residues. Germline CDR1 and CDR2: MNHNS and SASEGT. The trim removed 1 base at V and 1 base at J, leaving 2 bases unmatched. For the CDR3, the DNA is TGTGCCAGCAGTGAAGGCCTAGCGGGGGGGTCCTACGAGCAGTACTTC. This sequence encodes CASSEGLAGGSYEQYF.

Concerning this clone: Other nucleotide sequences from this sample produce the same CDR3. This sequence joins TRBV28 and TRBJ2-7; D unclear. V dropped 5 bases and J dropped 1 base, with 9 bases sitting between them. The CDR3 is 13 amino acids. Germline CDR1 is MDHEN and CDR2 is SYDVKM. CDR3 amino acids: CASSARLSYEQYF. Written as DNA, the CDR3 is TGTGCCAGCAGTGCCAGGTTGTCCTACGAGCAGTACTTC.

CDR3 amino acids: CASSRDLNTEAFF. In nucleotides, the CDR3 is TGTGCCAGCAGCCGGGATTTGAACACTGAAGCTTTCTTT. V is TRBV2 and J is TRBJ1-1, with no clear D. CDR3 length: 13 residues. Germline lookup yields CDR1 SNHLY and CDR2 FYNNEI. The germline V and J ends were trimmed by 6 bases and 0 bases, with 8 bases remaining between them.

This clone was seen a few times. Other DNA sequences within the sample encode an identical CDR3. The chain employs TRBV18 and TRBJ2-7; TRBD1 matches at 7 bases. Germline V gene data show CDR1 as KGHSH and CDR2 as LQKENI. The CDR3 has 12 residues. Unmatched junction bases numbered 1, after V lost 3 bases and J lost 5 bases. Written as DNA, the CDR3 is TGTGCCAGCTCACCGACAGGGAACGAGCAGTACTTC. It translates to CASSPTGNEQYF. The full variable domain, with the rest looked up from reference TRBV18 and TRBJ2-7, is NAGVMQNPRHLVRRRGQEARLRCSPMKGHSHVYWYRQLPEEGLKFMVYLQKENIIDESGMPKERFSAEFPKEGPSILRIQQVVRGDSAAYFCASSPTGNEQYFGPGTRLTVT.

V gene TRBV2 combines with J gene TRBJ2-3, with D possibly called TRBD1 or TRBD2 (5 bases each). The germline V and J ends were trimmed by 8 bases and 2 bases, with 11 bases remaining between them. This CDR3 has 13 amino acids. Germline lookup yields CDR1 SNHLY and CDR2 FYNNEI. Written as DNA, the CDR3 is TGTGCCAGCGGGGGTCCCCTCACAGATACGCAGTATTTT. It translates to CASGGPLTDTQYF. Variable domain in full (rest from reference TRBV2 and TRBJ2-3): EPEVTQTPSHQVTQMGQEVILRCVPISNHLYFYWYRQILGQKVEFLVSFYNNEISEKSEIFDDQFSVERPDGSNFTLKIRSTKLEDSAMYFCASGGPLTDTQYFGPGTRLTVL.

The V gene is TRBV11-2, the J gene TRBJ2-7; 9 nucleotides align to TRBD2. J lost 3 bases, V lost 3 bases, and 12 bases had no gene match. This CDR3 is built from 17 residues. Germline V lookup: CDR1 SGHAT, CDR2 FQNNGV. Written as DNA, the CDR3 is TGTGCCAGCAGCTTCGCAGCGGGAGGAGAAGTAGACTACGAGCAGTACTTC. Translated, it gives CASSFAAGGEVDYEQYF.

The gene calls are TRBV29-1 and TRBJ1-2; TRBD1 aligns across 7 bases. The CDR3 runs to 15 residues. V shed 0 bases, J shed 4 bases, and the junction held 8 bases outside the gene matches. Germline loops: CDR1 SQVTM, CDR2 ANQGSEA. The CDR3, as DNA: TGCAGCGTTGAAGATTGGCAGGGGGGTCTCTATGGCTACACCTTC. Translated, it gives CSVEDWQGGLYGYTF.

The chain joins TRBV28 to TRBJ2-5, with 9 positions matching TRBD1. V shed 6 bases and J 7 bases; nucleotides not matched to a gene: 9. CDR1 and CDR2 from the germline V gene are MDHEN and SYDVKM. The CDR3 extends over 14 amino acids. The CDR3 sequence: CASSLGQGHRTQYF. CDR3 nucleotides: TGTGCCAGCAGCCTGGGACAGGGCCATCGGACCCAGTACTTC.

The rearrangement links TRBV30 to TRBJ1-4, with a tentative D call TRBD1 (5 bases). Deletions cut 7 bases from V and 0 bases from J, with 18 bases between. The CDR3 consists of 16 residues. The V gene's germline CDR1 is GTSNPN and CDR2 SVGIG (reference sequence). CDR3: CASGDPLVATNEKLFF. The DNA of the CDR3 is TGTGCCTCCGGGGACCCCTTAGTTGCAACTAATGAAAAACTGTTTTTT.

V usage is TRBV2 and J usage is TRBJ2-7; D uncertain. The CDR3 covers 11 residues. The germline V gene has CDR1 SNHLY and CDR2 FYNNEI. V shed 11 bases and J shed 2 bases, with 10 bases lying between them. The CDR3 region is CAPRLPYEQYF. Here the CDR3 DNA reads TGTGCCCCCCGTTTGCCCTACGAGCAGTACTTC. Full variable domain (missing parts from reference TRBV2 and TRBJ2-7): EPEVTQTPSHQVTQMGQEVILRCVPISNHLYFYWYRQILGQKVEFLVSFYNNEISEKSEIFDDQFSVERPDGSNFTLKIRSTKLEDSAMYFCAPRLPYEQYFGPGTRLTVT.

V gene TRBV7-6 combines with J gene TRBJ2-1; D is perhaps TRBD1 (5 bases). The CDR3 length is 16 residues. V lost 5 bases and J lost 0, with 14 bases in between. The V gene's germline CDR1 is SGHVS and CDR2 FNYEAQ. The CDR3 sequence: CASSLTGESSYNEQFF. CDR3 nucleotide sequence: TGTGCCAGCAGCCTTACAGGCGAAAGCTCCTACAATGAGCAGTTCTTC.

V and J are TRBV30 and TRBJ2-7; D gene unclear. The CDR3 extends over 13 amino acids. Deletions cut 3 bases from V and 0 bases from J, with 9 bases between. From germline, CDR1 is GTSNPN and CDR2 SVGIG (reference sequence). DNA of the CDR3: TGTGCCTGGAGGGCTCCTAGCTCCTACGAGCAGTACTTC. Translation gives CAWRAPSSYEQYF.

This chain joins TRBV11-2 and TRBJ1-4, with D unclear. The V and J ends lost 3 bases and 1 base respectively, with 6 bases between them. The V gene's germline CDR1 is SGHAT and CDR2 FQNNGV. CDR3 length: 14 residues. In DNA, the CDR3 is TGTGCCAGCAGCTTGCCGGGAACTAATGAAAAACTGTTTTTT. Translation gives CASSLPGTNEKLFF.

The CDR3 sequence is CASSDIYTDNEQFF. DNA for the CDR3: TGTGCCAGCAGCGATATATACACGGACAATGAGCAGTTCTTC. The chain uses TRBV7-9 and TRBJ2-1; D gene ambiguous. CDR1 is SEHNR, CDR2 FQNEAQ, per germline (reference sequence). The length of the CDR3 is 14 residues. Trimming took off 5 bases at V and 5 bases at J, with 13 bases between the two ends.

The CDR3 DNA reads TGTGCCAGCAGCTTAGAGGGACAGGGGTTCCGGGAGCAGTACTTC. Its protein product is CASSLEGQGFREQYF. This sequence joins TRBV7-9 and TRBJ2-7; 10 nucleotides line up with TRBD1. This CDR3 region has 15 residues. The J segment lost 7 bases and the V segment lost 1 base, leaving 7 bases of the junction unmatched. The V gene's germline CDR1 is SEHNR and CDR2 FQNEAQ (reference sequence).